The clone carrying this T cell receptor (beta chain) came up many times. Its antigen is unidentified. This record comes from a study of T cells in Graves' hyperthyroidism and ophthalmopathy. Findings and limits, study-wide: The authors' 13 V-J model separated ophthalmopathy from stable hyperthyroidism.

Patients showing uncontrolled infection, other autoimmune disease, pregnancy or lactation were ineligible. What was amplified from RNA transcripts were TCR beta CDR3 regions. First-round RT-PCR with HTBI primers amplified the TCR CDR3 region. Each CDR3 protein is one row after TCRdb ran MiXCR on the multiplex PCR reads. The sample lists approximately 380,000 distinct CDR3 sequences, roughly 13% occurring once. Sequenced material: blood. This sequence was found in a man aged 45 to 65 with Graves' ophthalmopathy.

The CDR3 DNA is TGTGCCAGCAGTGTGGCTCCGGCGCGGGGCTACACCTTC. Protein product: CASSVAPARGYTF. V is TRBV2 and J is TRBJ1-2, with no clear D. Germline values: CDR1 SNHLY, CDR2 FYNNEI. Trimming took off 4 bases at V and 8 bases at J, with 14 bases between the two ends. The CDR3 totals 13 residues.